This T cell receptor beta chain emerged from a study of T cell clusters in autoimmune cytopenias. The overall study: The mean age of healthy donor controls was roughly 55 years, the median approximately 62 years.

Broader study findings: Compared with active autoimmune hepatitis patients, healthy donors showed 2.5 to 3-fold more exclusive TRB clusters.

About 37,500 genome equivalents of blood DNA were amplified for TRB. TRB rearrangements were amplified by touch-down multiplex PCR with mixed TRB-A/B primers. For each CDR3 protein, TCRdb gives one entry from its re-call of the multiplex PCR reads, without DNA. The sample includes about 7,000 distinct CDR3 sequences. A note on this clonotype: The antigen is unknown.

Germline V lookup: CDR1 LNHNV, CDR2 YYDKDF (reference sequence). There are 15 residues in the CDR3. The same specimen was also included in a second study, on T cell repertoires in aging, cancer and after chemotherapy. That source notes: Donor ages fell into six groups from 30 or younger up to 70 or older.

This TCR was sampled from a human donor in good health. The sequenced sample was peripheral blood. The rearrangement uses TRBV15 and TRBJ1-4. CDR3 loop: CATSREGGSNEKLFF. Variable domain in full (rest from reference TRBV15 and TRBJ1-4): DAMVIQNPRYQVTQFGKPVTLSCSQTLNHNVMYWYQQKSSQAPKLLFHYYDKDFNNEADTPDNFQSRRPNTSFCFLDIRSPGLGDTAMYLCATSREGGSNEKLFFGSGTQLSVL.